The 29 T cell receptor beta chains presented below share a single source sample, sequenced in a study of T cell repertoires in cytomegalovirus infection. What these receptors recognize is not known. MiXCR, run by TCRdb on the reads, gives a single entry per CDR3 protein. Of roughly 730,000 distinct CDR3 sequences in the sample, roughly 36% were seen once. The material sequenced was cultured PBMCs, taken from culture after CMV antigen stimulation. These receptors came from a human donor in good health (CMV status not recorded). Some clones in this sample may be carry-over from other donors' samples.

There are a few counts of this clonotype. CDR3 nucleotides: TGTGCCAGCAGACCACCAGGGAGCAATCAGCCCCAGCATTTT. As protein: CASRPPGSNQPQHF. The chain recombines TRBV28 with TRBJ1-5; the D gene is possibly TRBD1 (5 bases). Trimming left V 6 bases short and J 1 base short, with 10 bases between. The CDR3 runs to 14 residues. Germline V gene sequence: CDR1 MDHEN, CDR2 SYDVKM.

The V call is TRBV19, the J call TRBJ1-1, with TRBD1 as a possible D gene (6 bases). Germline V gives CDR1 LNHDA, CDR2 SQIVND (reference sequence). The CDR3 contains 15 residues. Trimming cost V 6 bases and J 3 bases, with 17 bases left between them. The CDR3 reads CASSVQGPQDTEAFF. In nucleotides, the CDR3 is TGTGCCAGTAGCGTCCAGGGGCCCCAGGACACTGAAGCTTTCTTT.

This clonotype was observed once. V usage is TRBV28 and J usage is TRBJ2-5, with 7 bases that match TRBD2. Germline V gene lookup returns CDR1 MDHEN and CDR2 SYDVKM. This CDR3 spans 13 amino acids. Trimming at V came to 7 bases and at J to 5 bases, leaving 7 bases not matched to a gene. CDR3 loop: CASKSGGMETQYF. The CDR3, as DNA: TGTGCCAGCAAGTCCGGGGGGATGGAGACCCAGTACTTC.

V is TRBV20-1 and J is TRBJ1-5; D ambiguous. V lost 3 bases and J 6 bases, leaving 9 bases between the germline ends. Looked up from germline, CDR1 is DFQATT and CDR2 is SNEGSKA (reference sequence). This CDR3 contains 12 residues. The CDR3 here is CSASAGGQPQHF. The CDR3 DNA reads TGCAGTGCTAGCGCGGGCGGTCAGCCCCAGCATTTT.

This rearrangement joins TRBV12-3 or TRBV12-4 to TRBJ1-1; D is unclear. Trimming took 9 bases from V and 1 from J, leaving 15 bases between them. The CDR3 loop spans 14 amino acids. CDR3 bases: TGTGCCAGTTTTGACGGATGGAGGAACACTGAAGCTTTCTTT. Translation: CASFDGWRNTEAFF.

This chain uses TRBV7-9 with TRBJ2-1, with D possibly being TRBD1 or TRBD2 (6 bases each). V dropped 1 base and J dropped 10 bases, with 20 bases sitting between them. The germline V gene has CDR1 SEHNR and CDR2 FQNEAQ (reference sequence). This CDR3 contains 16 residues. Here the CDR3 DNA reads TGTGCCAGCAGCTTAGAAGGGGGGTCGTCTATTCGGGAGCAGTTCTTC. Its protein is CASSLEGGSSIREQFF.

CDR3 residues: CASSPYGQGAFF. DNA for the CDR3: TGTGCCAGCAGTCCGTACGGGCAAGGAGCTTTCTTT. The V call is TRBV28, the J call TRBJ1-1, with unresolved D. Germline V lookup: CDR1 MDHEN, CDR2 SYDVKM. The CDR3 spans 12 residues. V was trimmed by 5 bases and J by 10 bases, leaving 14 bases between them.

V is TRBV20-1 and J is TRBJ2-7; TRBD1 agrees at 7 bases. Germline CDR1 DFQATT, CDR2 SNEGSKA (reference sequence). The CDR3 contains 15 residues. V shed 5 bases, J shed 0 bases, and the junction held 10 bases outside the gene matches. The CDR3 here is CSAHGTARGSYEQYF. The CDR3 bases are TGCAGTGCTCACGGGACAGCTAGGGGCTCCTACGAGCAGTACTTC.

The chain joins TRBV20-1 to TRBJ2-5; 7 bases are a match to TRBD2. Germline values: CDR1 DFQATT, CDR2 SNEGSKA (reference sequence). This CDR3 is built from 14 residues. With 0 bases clipped from V and 5 bases from J, the junction kept 6 bases outside the gene matches. CDR3 DNA sequence: TGCAGTGCTAGAGAACGGACTAGTCGGGAGACCCAGTACTTC. Translating it yields CSARERTSRETQYF.

The J gene is TRBJ2-1, the V gene TRBV12-3 or TRBV12-4; TRBD2 might be the D (5 bases). The CDR3 has 11 residues. The V end was cut by 2 bases, the J end by 13 bases, with 9 bases between. The CDR3 nucleotides are TGTGCCAGCAGTTTACGGGGTGCCCAGTTCTTC. Translation gives CASSLRGAQFF.

This clonotype showed up just a few times. The CDR3 loop reads CASSYSGADWIQYF. The CDR3 nucleotides read TGTGCCAGCAGTTATTCGGGGGCGGATTGGATTCAGTACTTC. The rearrangement links TRBV6-2 or TRBV6-3 to TRBJ2-4; D possibly uses TRBD1 or TRBD2 (6 bases each). The V gene's germline CDR1 is MNHEY and CDR2 SVGEGT. This CDR3 spans 14 amino acids. V was pared by 3 bases and J by 10 bases, with 16 bases between.

This clonotype was detected a few times. The rearrangement links TRBV28 to TRBJ1-5; D unresolved. The CDR3 is made up of 13 amino acids. CDR1 MDHEN and CDR2 SYDVKM come from the germline V gene. Trimming left V 7 bases short and J 6 bases short, with 13 bases between. As DNA, the CDR3 is TGTGCCAGCAACCTTAATCGTTTTCAGCCCCAGCATTTT. It translates to CASNLNRFQPQHF. Variable domain in full (rest from reference TRBV28 and TRBJ1-5): DVKVTQSSRYLVKRTGEKVFLECVQDMDHENMFWYRQDPGLGLRLIYFSYDVKMKEKGDIPEGYSVSREKKERFSLILESASTNQTSMYLCASNLNRFQPQHFGDGTRLSIL.

The chain employs TRBV19 and TRBJ1-1; D call uncertain. The CDR3 has 16 amino acids. In germline, CDR1 is LNHDA, CDR2 SQIVND (reference sequence). V dropped 4 bases and J dropped 0 bases, with 15 bases sitting between them. As DNA, the CDR3 is TGTGCCAGTAGTAGAGAAGCGCCTTCTATGAACACTGAAGCTTTCTTT. It translates to CASSREAPSMNTEAFF.

This chain connects TRBV5-1 to TRBJ2-7; 10 nucleotides match TRBD1. The trim removed 6 bases at V and 6 bases at J, leaving 12 bases unmatched. This CDR3 spans 15 amino acids. Per germline, CDR1 SGHRS and CDR2 YFSETQ. Here the CDR3 reads CASTLYGGQGTEQYF. As DNA, the CDR3 is TGCGCCAGCACCCTCTACGGGGGACAGGGGACCGAGCAGTACTTC.

V usage is TRBV15 and J usage is TRBJ2-5; perhaps TRBD1 as D (6 bases). The CDR3 length is 12 residues. The germline V gene encodes CDR1 LNHNV and CDR2 YYDKDF (reference sequence). V lost 8 bases and J 5 bases, leaving 12 bases between the germline ends. The CDR3 protein is CATFGQGETQYF. CDR3 bases: TGTGCCACCTTTGGGCAGGGGGAGACCCAGTACTTC.

The rearrangement links TRBV6-2 or TRBV6-3 to TRBJ2-5; weak D call: TRBD2 (6 bases). CDR1 and CDR2 (germline): MNHEY, SVGEGT. Trimming stripped 4 bases from V and 5 bases from J, with 14 bases between. CDR3 length equals 14 residues. The CDR3 reads CASSSPGVMETQYF. The DNA of the CDR3 is TGTGCCAGCAGTTCTCCGGGGGTGATGGAGACCCAGTACTTC.

The chain combines TRBV9 with TRBJ2-5; TRBD2 matches at 7 bases. The germline gives CDR1 SGDLS, CDR2 YYNGEE. Trimming took 3 bases from V and 5 from J; bases not matched to a gene: 7. CDR3 length: 14 residues. CDR3 coding DNA: TGTGCCAGCAGCGCCGCCGGGACTATGGAGACCCAGTACTTC. As protein: CASSAAGTMETQYF.

This chain joins TRBV12-3 or TRBV12-4 and TRBJ2-2; 10 bases agree with TRBD2. V was clipped by 1 base and J by 6 bases; unmatched bases: 2. CDR3 length: 15 residues. The CDR3 nucleotides read TGTGCCAGCAGTTTAGAGCGGGAGGGCCCCGGGGAGCTGTTTTTT. Its translation: CASSLEREGPGELFF.

This chain links TRBV6-8 with TRBJ2-2, with TRBD2 as a possible D gene (6 bases). V dropped 6 bases and J dropped 2 bases, with 10 bases sitting between them. There are 14 residues in the CDR3. Germline loops: CDR1 MNHGY, CDR2 SAAAGT. The CDR3 region has the DNA TGTGCCAGCAGGGTAGCGGTTAACACCGGGGAGCTGTTTTTT. It yields the protein CASRVAVNTGELFF.

This clonotype turned up a few times. The chain employs TRBV12-3 or TRBV12-4 and TRBJ2-1; 15 bases map to TRBD2. This CDR3 has 14 amino acids. The V segment lost 5 bases and the J segment 14 bases; nucleotides outside the gene matches: 7. CDR3 region: CASSRTSGRGSEFF. The CDR3 DNA sequence: TGTGCCAGCAGTCGGACTAGCGGGAGGGGGAGCGAGTTCTTC.

J is TRBJ1-1 and V is TRBV30; 7 positions agree with TRBD1. The junction had 6 bases not matched to a gene; V was cut back by 2 bases and J by 12 bases. This CDR3 is 11 amino acids long. Germline V CDR1 and CDR2: GTSNPN, SVGIG (reference sequence). The CDR3 protein is CAWSPRDSPFF. CDR3 DNA sequence: TGTGCCTGGAGTCCCCGGGACAGCCCTTTCTTT.

The rearrangement uses TRBV5-4 and TRBJ2-5, with 15 bases fitting TRBD2. The germline CDR1 and CDR2 sequences are SGHNT and YYREEE (reference sequence). The trim removed 0 bases at V and 3 bases at J, leaving 3 bases unmatched. The CDR3 is made up of 17 amino acids. CDR3 residues: CASSLGGTSGGKETQYF. The DNA for the CDR3 is TGTGCCAGCAGCTTGGGGGGGACTAGCGGGGGGAAAGAGACCCAGTACTTC.

This clonotype was seen a handful of times. The V gene is TRBV7-2, the J gene TRBJ2-7; TRBD1 aligns across 7 bases. The CDR3 has 16 amino acids. The V gene end was trimmed by 5 bases and the J gene end by 0 bases; junction bases not matched to a gene: 10. Germline V gives CDR1 SGHTA, CDR2 FQGNSA. The CDR3 DNA reads as TGTGCCAGCAGCAACTCCCACAGGACAGGCTCCTACGAGCAGTACTTC. It is translated as CASSNSHRTGSYEQYF.

In this sample, this clonotype turned up a few times. This chain connects TRBV12-3 or TRBV12-4 to TRBJ2-1; 9 bases are a match to TRBD2. V lost 7 bases, J lost 7 bases, and 8 bases stayed unmatched. This CDR3 is built from 14 residues. CDR3 region: CASTSRLAENEQFF. DNA of the CDR3: TGTGCCAGCACCTCACGACTAGCGGAAAATGAGCAGTTCTTC.

A few counts support this clonotype. The J gene is TRBJ2-5, the V gene TRBV6-1; TRBD2 matches at 8 bases. The ends lost 2 bases at V and 0 bases at J; junction bases unmatched: 8. The CDR3 covers 17 residues. Germline loops: CDR1 MNHNS, CDR2 SASEGT. CDR3 in amino acids: CASSEPHSGEYQETQYF. The CDR3 DNA reads TGTGCCAGCAGTGAACCCCATAGCGGGGAGTACCAAGAGACCCAGTACTTC.

In its sample, this clonotype was seen a few times. This chain links TRBV7-9 with TRBJ1-2; D is uncertain. V was pared by 4 bases and J by 8 bases, with 11 bases between. CDR1 is SEHNR, CDR2 FQNEAQ, per germline (reference sequence). CDR3 length equals 12 residues. This chain's CDR3 is CASSSLERGYTF. DNA of the CDR3: TGTGCCAGCAGCTCTCTCGAGAGGGGCTACACCTTC. The full variable domain, completed using reference TRBV7-9 and TRBJ1-2, is DTGVSQNPRHKITKRGQNVTFRCDPISEHNRLYWYRQTLGQGPEFLTYFQNEAQLEKSRLLSDRFSAERPKGSFSTLEIQRTEQGDSAMYLCASSSLERGYTFGSGTRLTVV.

In its sample, this clonotype was seen a few times. The rearrangement joins TRBV7-2 to TRBJ2-1; 11 nucleotides match TRBD2. From germline, CDR1 is SGHTA and CDR2 FQGNSA. CDR3 length: 16 amino acids. J lost 7 bases, V lost 0 bases, and 5 bases had no gene match. The CDR3: CASSLAMASGGNEQFF. The CDR3 DNA reads TGTGCCAGCAGCTTAGCGATGGCTAGCGGGGGGAATGAGCAGTTCTTC.

In its sample, this clonotype was seen many times. The rearrangement links TRBV7-2 to TRBJ2-2; D is perhaps TRBD1 (5 bases). V gave up 7 bases and J gave up 6 bases, with 21 bases separating them. CDR1 is SGHTA, CDR2 FQGNSA, per germline. The CDR3 extends over 16 amino acids. The CDR3 is CASNFRVGSFAGELFF. The CDR3 DNA reads as TGTGCCAGCAACTTCAGGGTTGGAAGTTTTGCCGGGGAGCTGTTTTTT. Combining the CDR3 with reference TRBV7-2 and TRBJ2-2 gives the whole variable domain GAGVSQSPSNKVTEKGKDVELRCDPISGHTALYWYRQSLGQGLEFLIYFQGNSAPDKSGLPSDRFSAERTGGSVSTLTIQRTQQEDSAVYLCASNFRVGSFAGELFFGEGSRLTVL.

The genes are TRBV2 and TRBJ2-3, with D possibly matching TRBD1 (5 bases). Trimming shortened V by 6 bases and J by 8 bases, and 12 bases separated the two germline ends. Per germline, CDR1 SNHLY and CDR2 FYNNEI. The CDR3 consists of 12 residues. The CDR3 DNA follows: TGTGCCAGCAGCCCCGGCCAGGGTACGCAGTATTTT. It specifies CASSPGQGTQYF.